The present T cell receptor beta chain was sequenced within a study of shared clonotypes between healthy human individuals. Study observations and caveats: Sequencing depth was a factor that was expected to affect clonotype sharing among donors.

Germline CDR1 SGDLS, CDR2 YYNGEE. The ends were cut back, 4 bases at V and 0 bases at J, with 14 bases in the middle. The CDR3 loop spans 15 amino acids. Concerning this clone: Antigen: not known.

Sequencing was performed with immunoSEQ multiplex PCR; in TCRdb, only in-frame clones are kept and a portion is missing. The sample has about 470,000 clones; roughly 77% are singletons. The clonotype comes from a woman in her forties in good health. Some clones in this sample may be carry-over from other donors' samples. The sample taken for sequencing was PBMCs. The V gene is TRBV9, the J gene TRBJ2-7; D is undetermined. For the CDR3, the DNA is TGTGCCAGCAGCTTCCGCGGTGGGTCCTCCTACGAGCAGTACTTC. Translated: CASSFRGGSSYEQYF.